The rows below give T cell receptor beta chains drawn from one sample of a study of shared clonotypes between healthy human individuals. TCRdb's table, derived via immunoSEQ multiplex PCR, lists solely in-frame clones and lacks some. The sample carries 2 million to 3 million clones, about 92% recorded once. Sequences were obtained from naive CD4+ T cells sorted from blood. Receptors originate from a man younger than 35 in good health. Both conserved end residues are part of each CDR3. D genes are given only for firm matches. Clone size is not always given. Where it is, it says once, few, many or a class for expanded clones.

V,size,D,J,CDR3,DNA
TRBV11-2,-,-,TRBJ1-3,CASSFGTGNTIYF,TGTGCCAGCAGCTTCGGTACTGGAAACACCATATATTTT
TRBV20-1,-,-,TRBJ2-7,CSADILYEQYF,TGCAGTGCTGATATTCTCTACGAGCAGTACTTC
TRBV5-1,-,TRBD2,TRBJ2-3,CASSLAPSGGGDTQYF,TGCGCCAGCAGCTTGGCCCCTAGCGGGGGCGGGGATACGCAGTATTTT
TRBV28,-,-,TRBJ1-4,CASSSVRLTMRKLFF,TGTGCCAGCAGTTCTGTCCGGTTAACTATGCGAAAACTGTTTTTT
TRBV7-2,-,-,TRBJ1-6,CASSKNPQDGRTPLHF,TGTGCCAGCAGCAAAAACCCCCAGGACGGAAGGACACCCCTCCACTTT
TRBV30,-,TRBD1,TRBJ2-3,CACQGASLTDTQYF,TGTGCCTGCCAGGGGGCTTCCCTCACAGATACGCAGTATTTT
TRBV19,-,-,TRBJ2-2,CASSVAMALGGELFF,TGTGCCAGTAGTGTCGCCATGGCGCTGGGCGGGGAGCTGTTTTTT
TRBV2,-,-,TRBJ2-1,CASKETTYNEQFF,TGTGCCAGCAAGGAGACTACCTACAATGAGCAGTTCTTC
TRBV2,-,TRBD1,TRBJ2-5,CASTRGLGTQYF,TGTGCCAGCACCAGGGGGCTAGGGACCCAGTACTTC
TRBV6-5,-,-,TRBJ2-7,CASSYHRDVEQYF,TGTGCCAGCAGTTACCACAGGGACGTCGAGCAGTACTTC
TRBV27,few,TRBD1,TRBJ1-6,CASSDRGGLDSPLHF,TGTGCCAGCAGTGACAGGGGAGGCCTCGATTCACCCCTCCACTTT
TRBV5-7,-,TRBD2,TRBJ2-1,CASSPLGGVSYNEQFF,TGTGCCAGCAGCCCCCTTGGGGGGGTCTCCTACAATGAGCAGTTCTTC
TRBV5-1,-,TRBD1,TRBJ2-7,CASSVGQGPYEQYF,TGCGCCAGCAGCGTGGGACAGGGACCTTACGAGCAGTACTTC
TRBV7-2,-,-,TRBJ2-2,CASIEIGGNTGELFF,TGTGCCAGCATCGAAATCGGGGGCAACACCGGGGAGCTGTTTTTT
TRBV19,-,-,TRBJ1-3,CASSMTDGNTIYF,TGTGCCAGTAGTATGACAGATGGAAACACCATATATTTT
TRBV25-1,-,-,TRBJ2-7,CASSESVYEQYF,TGTGCCAGCAGTGAATCGGTCTACGAGCAGTACTTC
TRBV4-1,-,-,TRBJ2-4,CASSQVLLAKNIQYF,TGCGCCAGCAGCCAAGTTTTACTAGCCAAAAACATTCAGTACTTC
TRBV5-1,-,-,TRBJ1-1,CASSSTKWGKNTEAFF,TGCGCCAGCAGCTCCACGAAGTGGGGGAAGAACACTGAAGCTTTCTTT
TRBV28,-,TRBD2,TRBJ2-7,CASSSGTSGGYEQYF,TGTGCCAGCAGTTCCGGGACTAGCGGGGGGTACGAGCAGTACTTC
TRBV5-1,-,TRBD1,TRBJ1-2,CASSPGTGGGNYGYTF,TGCGCCAGCAGCCCCGGGACAGGGGGCGGCAACTATGGCTACACCTTC
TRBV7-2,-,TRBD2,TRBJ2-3,CASSFSGGSTDTQYF,TGTGCCAGCAGCTTTAGCGGGGGGAGCACAGATACGCAGTATTTT
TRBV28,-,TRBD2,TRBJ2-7,CASLGQGGAYEQYF,TGTGCCTCCTTGGGGCAGGGAGGGGCCTACGAGCAGTACTTC
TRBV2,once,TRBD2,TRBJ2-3,CSATRAGATDTQYF,TGTTCCGCTACTAGGGCGGGAGCCACAGATACGCAGTATTTT
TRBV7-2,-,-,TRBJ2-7,CASRRQDPYEQYF,TGTGCCAGCAGAAGACAGGACCCATACGAGCAGTACTTC